The subject of this entry is one T cell receptor beta chain. This sample was included in a study of early stage breast cancer tumors. Study-level information: About 70% of the 16 invasive tumors were ER+, PR+ and HER2-.

The CDR3 is 17 residues long. V was clipped by 0 bases and J by 4 bases; unmatched bases: 6. Germline CDR1 reads SGHTA; CDR2 reads FQGNSA. Each sample had two DNA replicates, approximately 0.49 ug blood or approximately 1.5 ug tissue. The protocol was immunoSEQ multiplex PCR, while the TCRdb copy is restricted to in-frame clones and leaves out a portion. The sample consists of about 30,000 clones, 72% of them appearing once. Sequencing used blood. The gene calls are TRBV7-2 and TRBJ2-2; 9 bases match TRBD2. The clonotype was recovered from a person aged 50-59 years with breast cancer. The CDR3: CASSLALAGVGTGELFF. CDR3 sequence (DNA): TGTGCCAGCAGCTTAGCCTTAGCGGGAGTTGGCACCGGGGAGCTGTTTTTT.